This entry is about one T cell receptor (beta chain). This CDR3 comprises 15 residues. Germline assignment: CDR1 LNHDA and CDR2 SQIVND (reference sequence). V shed 4 bases and J shed 2 bases, with 14 bases lying between them. These data come from a study of technical replicates of blood from several donors. The data were produced by immunoSEQ multiplex PCR, yet TCRdb's version contains in-frame clones alone and is incomplete. The table includes some 11,000 clones, around 79% detected once. The sample was PBMCs. The receptor's source is a human donor in good health. The chain couples TRBV19 to TRBJ2-5, with D perhaps TRBD2 (6 bases). CDR3 coding DNA: TGTGCCAGTAGTACCCGGGGGTTCAGTCAAGAGACCCAGTACTTC. It yields the protein CASSTRGFSQETQYF.